Below, 10 T cell receptor beta chains from the same sample are listed, as sequenced in a study of blood T cell repertoires in COVID-19. The protocol was immunoSEQ multiplex PCR, while the TCRdb copy is restricted to in-frame clones and leaves out a portion. The table lists around 61,000 clones, 80% to 90% of them singletons. The sample taken for sequencing was peripheral blood. The receptors derive from a man aged 50 or older with active COVID-19.

The chain employs TRBV24-1 and TRBJ2-5; 7 positions agree with TRBD2. CDR1 is KGHDR and CDR2 is SFDVKD in the germline V gene. With V trimmed by 4 bases and J by 2 bases, 6 bases remained unmatched. CDR3 length equals 15 residues. The DNA for the CDR3 is TGTGCCACCAGTGACCCTCGGACTAGGCAAGAGACCCAGTACTTC. Translated: CATSDPRTRQETQYF.

This rearrangement joins TRBV19 to TRBJ1-5; the D is unclear. Germline V gene lookup returns CDR1 LNHDA and CDR2 SQIVND (reference sequence). The length of the CDR3 is 15 residues. V was clipped by 5 bases and J by 7 bases, with 18 bases between them. The CDR3 here is CASSVGPTWNQPQHF. The DNA of the CDR3 is TGTGCCAGTAGTGTGGGCCCCACTTGGAACCAGCCCCAGCATTTT.

This clone has more than one count but fewer than ten. The V and J genes are TRBV5-4 and TRBJ1-6, with 8 bases lining up with TRBD1. The CDR3 runs 17 residues. The germline gives CDR1 SGHNT, CDR2 YYREEE (reference sequence). J was trimmed by 0 bases and V by 4 bases; bases with no gene match: 6. The CDR3 here is CASSTRQGISYNSPLHF. The CDR3, as DNA: TGTGCCAGCAGCACCCGACAGGGGATCTCCTATAATTCACCCCTCCACTTT.

V gene TRBV28 combines with J gene TRBJ2-7; a weak D match, TRBD2 (6 bases). CDR1 and CDR2 (germline): MDHEN, SYDVKM. V was cut by 6 bases and J by 5 bases, with 23 bases left in between. The CDR3 spans 16 residues. The CDR3 spells CASRGTGPGGSHEQYF. The CDR3 region has the DNA TGTGCCAGCAGGGGAACAGGCCCCGGAGGGTCCCACGAGCAGTACTTC. The full variable domain, completed using reference TRBV28 and TRBJ2-7, is DVKVTQSSRYLVKRTGEKVFLECVQDMDHENMFWYRQDPGLGLRLIYFSYDVKMKEKGDIPEGYSVSREKKERFSLILESASTNQTSMYLCASRGTGPGGSHEQYFGPGTRLTVT.

This chain uses TRBV19 with TRBJ2-4; unclear D gene. Germline lookup yields CDR1 LNHDA and CDR2 SQIVND (reference sequence). V lost 3 bases to trimming and J lost 0 bases, with 9 bases between them. The CDR3 covers 15 residues. The CDR3 sequence: CASSMDTAAKNIQYF. CDR3 nucleotide sequence: TGTGCCAGTAGTATGGATACAGCAGCCAAAAACATTCAGTACTTC. Full variable domain (outside the CDR3, taken from reference TRBV19 and TRBJ2-4): DGGITQSPKYLFRKEGQNVTLSCEQNLNHDAMYWYRQDPGQGLRLIYYSQIVNDFQKGDIAEGYSVSREKKESFPLTVTSAQKNPTAFYLCASSMDTAAKNIQYFGAGTRLSVL.

The gene calls are TRBV5-1 and TRBJ2-3, with TRBD2 identical over 8 bases. CDR1 SGHRS and CDR2 YFSETQ come from the germline V gene. V shed 4 bases, J shed 6 bases, and the junction held 10 bases outside the gene matches. This CDR3 contains 15 residues. CDR3 in DNA: TGCGCCAGCAGCCTACAGCGGGGGCCGGGGGATACGCAGTATTTT. Amino acids: CASSLQRGPGDTQYF.

This chain joins TRBV28 and TRBJ1-6; a weak D match, TRBD1 (5 bases). This CDR3 is built from 14 residues. Germline CDR1 and CDR2: MDHEN and SYDVKM. With 6 bases removed from V and 7 bases from J, the gap between germline ends came to 13 bases. The CDR3 DNA reads TGTGCCAGCAGCCCAGGGTCTACGAATTCACCCCTCCACTTT. Its translation is CASSPGSTNSPLHF.

CDR3 in DNA: TGCGCCAGCAGCTTGTCGCTAGCGGGAGATACAGATACGCAGTATTTT. Its translation: CASSLSLAGDTDTQYF. The chain carries TRBV5-1 and TRBJ2-3; TRBD2 matches 10 bases. The germline gives CDR1 SGHRS, CDR2 YFSETQ. The CDR3 extends over 16 amino acids. V gave up 1 base and J gave up 3 bases; unmatched junction bases: 5.

CDR3 region: CASSLSSGRGGELFF. CDR3 bases: TGTGCCAGCAGCTTAAGTAGCGGGAGAGGCGGGGAGCTGTTTTTT. This rearrangement joins TRBV7-2 to TRBJ2-2; TRBD2 matches at 9 bases. Germline assignment: CDR1 SGHTA and CDR2 FQGNSA. After removal of 2 bases from V and 7 bases from J, the junction contained 5 bases not matched to a gene. This CDR3 has 15 residues.

The chain uses TRBV3-1 (or the pseudogene TRBV3-2) and TRBJ1-3, with D perhaps matching TRBD1 (6 bases). The CDR3 totals 15 residues. CDR1 is LGHDT and CDR2 is YNNKEL in the germline V gene (reference sequence). Trimming took 4 bases from V and 1 from J, leaving 11 bases between them. The CDR3: CASSRIQGSGNTIYF. Here the CDR3 DNA reads TGTGCCAGCAGCCGGATCCAGGGGTCTGGAAACACCATATATTTT.